This T cell receptor beta chain appears in the sequencing data of a study of blood T cell repertoires in COVID-19. TCRdb's copy holds only in-frame clones and misses some; the assay was immunoSEQ multiplex PCR. This sample yields over 350,000 clones, of which approximately 90% are seen a single time; 4% to 5.5% belongs to the top ten. This clone was counted only a few times. This same CDR3 is encoded by further DNA sequences in the sample. The CDR3 sequence is 13 residues long. Germline V gene lookup returns CDR1 SGHKS and CDR2 YYEKEE (reference sequence). V lost 0 bases, J lost 3 bases, and 6 bases lay in between.

This TCR derives from a woman aged 30 to 39 with acute or convalescent COVID-19. V is TRBV5-5 and J is TRBJ1-2; D may be TRBD1 (6 bases). Sequencing input: peripheral blood. Written as DNA, the CDR3 is TGTGCCAGCAGCTTGGCAGGGGACTATGGCTACACCTTC. It is translated as CASSLAGDYGYTF.